This T cell receptor beta chain derives from a study of cytomegalovirus exposure and HLA in healthy donors. General study points: In a later analysis, HLA-C alleles had the fewest associated TCRs, DRB1 alleles the most. For TCR beta chains, V- and J-gene trimming was later linked to a missense DCLRE1C variant.

Each of the donors was a healthy bone marrow donor. With 60 Vbeta and 13 Jbeta primers, the PCR was carried out. Assay used: immunoSEQ multiplex PCR; TCRdb lists only in-frame clones, some missing. The profile covers under 200,000 clones, with approximately 78% appearing a single time and 0.95% to 1% taken by the ten largest. The CDR3 consists of 14 residues. The germline CDR1 and CDR2 sequences are SGHVS and FQNEAQ. V shed 3 bases and J shed 5 bases, with 11 bases lying between them. Turning to this clone: Its antigen is unknown.

Sequencing input: PBMCs. This receptor was taken from a girl aged 2 to 9 in good health and CMV-seropositive. The rearrangement links TRBV7-8 to TRBJ2-1; D might be TRBD2 (6 bases). The CDR3 DNA reads as TGTGCCAGCAGCTTTCGGGGGAAGAACAATGAGCAGTTCTTC. Protein sequence: CASSFRGKNNEQFF.